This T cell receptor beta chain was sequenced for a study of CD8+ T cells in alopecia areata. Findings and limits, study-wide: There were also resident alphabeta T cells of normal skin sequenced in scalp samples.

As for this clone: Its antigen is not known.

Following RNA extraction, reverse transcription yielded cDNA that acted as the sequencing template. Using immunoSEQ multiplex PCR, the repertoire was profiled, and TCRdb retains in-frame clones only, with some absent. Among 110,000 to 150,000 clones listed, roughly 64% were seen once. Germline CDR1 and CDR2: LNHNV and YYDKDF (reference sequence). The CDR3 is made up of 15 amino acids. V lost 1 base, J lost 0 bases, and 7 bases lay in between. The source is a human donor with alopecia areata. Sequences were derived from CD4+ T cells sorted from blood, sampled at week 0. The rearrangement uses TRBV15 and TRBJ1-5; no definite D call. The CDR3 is CATSRASYSNQPQHF. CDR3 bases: TGTGCCACCAGCAGAGCTTCCTATAGCAATCAGCCCCAGCATTTT.